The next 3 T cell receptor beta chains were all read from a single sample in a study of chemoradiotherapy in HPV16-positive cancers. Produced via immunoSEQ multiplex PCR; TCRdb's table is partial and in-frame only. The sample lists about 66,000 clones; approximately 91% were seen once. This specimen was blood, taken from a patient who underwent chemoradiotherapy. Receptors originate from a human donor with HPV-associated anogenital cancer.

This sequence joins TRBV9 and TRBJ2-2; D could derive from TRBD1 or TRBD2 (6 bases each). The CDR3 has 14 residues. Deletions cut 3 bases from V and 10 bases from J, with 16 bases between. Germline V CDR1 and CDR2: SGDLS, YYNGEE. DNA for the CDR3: TGTGCCAGCAGCGGGGGGCCGGGGGCAGAGGAGCTGTTTTTT. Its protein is CASSGGPGAEELFF. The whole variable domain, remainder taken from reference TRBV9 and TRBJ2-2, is DSGVTQTPKHLITATGQRVTLRCSPRSGDLSVYWYQQSLDQGLQFLIQYYNGEERAKGNILERFSAQQFPDLHSELNLSSLELGDSALYFCASSGGPGAEELFFGEGSRLTVL.

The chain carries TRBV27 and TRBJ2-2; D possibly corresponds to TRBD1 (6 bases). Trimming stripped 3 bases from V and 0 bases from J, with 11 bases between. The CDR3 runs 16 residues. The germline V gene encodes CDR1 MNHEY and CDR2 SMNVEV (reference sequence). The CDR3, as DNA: TGTGCCAGCAGTTTGGGGCAGGGGCCGAACACCGGGGAGCTGTTTTTT. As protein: CASSLGQGPNTGELFF.

The CDR3 protein is CASSLLLDTQYF. CDR3 nucleotides: TGTGCCAGCAGCTTATTGCTAGATACGCAGTATTTT. The V call is TRBV14, the J call TRBJ2-3, with D uncertain. The CDR3 consists of 12 residues. Trimming took off 5 bases at V and 5 bases at J, with 8 bases between the two ends. Per the germline V gene, CDR1 is SGHDN and CDR2 is FVKESK.